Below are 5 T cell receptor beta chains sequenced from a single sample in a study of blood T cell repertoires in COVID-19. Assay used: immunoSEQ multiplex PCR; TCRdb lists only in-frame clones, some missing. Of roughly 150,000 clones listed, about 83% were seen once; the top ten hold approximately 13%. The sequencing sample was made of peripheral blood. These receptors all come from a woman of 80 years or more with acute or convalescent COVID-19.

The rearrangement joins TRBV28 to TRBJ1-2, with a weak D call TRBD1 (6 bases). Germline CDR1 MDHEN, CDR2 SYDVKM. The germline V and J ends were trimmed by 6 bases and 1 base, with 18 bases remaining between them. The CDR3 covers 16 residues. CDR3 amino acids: CASSRLSGQSNYGYTF. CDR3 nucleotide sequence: TGTGCCAGCAGCCGCCTCTCAGGACAGAGTAACTATGGCTACACCTTC.

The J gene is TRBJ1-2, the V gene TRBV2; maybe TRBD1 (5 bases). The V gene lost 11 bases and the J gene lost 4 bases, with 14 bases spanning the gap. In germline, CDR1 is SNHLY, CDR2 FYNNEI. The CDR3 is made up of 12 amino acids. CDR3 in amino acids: CAVAGDGYGYTF. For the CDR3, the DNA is TGTGCCGTAGCGGGGGATGGCTATGGCTACACCTTC.

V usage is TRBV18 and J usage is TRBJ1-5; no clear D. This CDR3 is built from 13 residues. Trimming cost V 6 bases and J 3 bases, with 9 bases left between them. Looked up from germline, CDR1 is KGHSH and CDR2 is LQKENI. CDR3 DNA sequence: TGTGCCAGCTCTCGCGGGGTCAATCAGCCCCAGCATTTT. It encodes CASSRGVNQPQHF.

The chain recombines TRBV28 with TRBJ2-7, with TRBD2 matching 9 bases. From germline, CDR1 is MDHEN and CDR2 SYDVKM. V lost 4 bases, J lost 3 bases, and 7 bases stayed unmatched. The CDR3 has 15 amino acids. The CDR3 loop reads CASSSAGGPFYEQYF. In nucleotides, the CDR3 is TGTGCCAGCAGTTCTGCGGGAGGGCCTTTCTACGAGCAGTACTTC. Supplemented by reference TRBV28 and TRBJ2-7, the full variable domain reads DVKVTQSSRYLVKRTGEKVFLECVQDMDHENMFWYRQDPGLGLRLIYFSYDVKMKEKGDIPEGYSVSREKKERFSLILESASTNQTSMYLCASSSAGGPFYEQYFGPGTRLTVT.

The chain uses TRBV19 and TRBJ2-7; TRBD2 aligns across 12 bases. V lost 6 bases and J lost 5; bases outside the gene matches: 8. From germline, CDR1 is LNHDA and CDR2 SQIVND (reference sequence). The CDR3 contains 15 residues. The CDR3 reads CASSIWTSGKDEQYF. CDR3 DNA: TGTGCCAGTAGCATCTGGACTAGCGGGAAGGACGAGCAGTACTTC.